The next 6 T cell receptor beta chains were all read from a single sample in a study of monozygotic twins with inflammatory bowel disease. TCRdb re-called the 5' RACE reads; every CDR3 protein appears as one record, without DNA. This listing includes around 100,000 distinct CDR3 sequences. The sequencing sample was made of blood. The receptor set was obtained from a human donor with ulcerative colitis or Crohn's disease, or a healthy co-twin of an affected twin (not recorded which).

The CDR3 reads CSAHAETPSFF. This chain uses TRBV20-1 with TRBJ1-1; TCRdb selects TRBD1, and the lack of DNA leaves this call unchecked. CDR1 is DFQATT and CDR2 is SNEGSKA in the germline V gene (reference sequence). This CDR3 comprises 11 residues.

V gene TRBV20-1 combines with J gene TRBJ1-6. The germline CDR1 and CDR2 sequences are DFQATT and SNEGSKA (reference sequence). The CDR3 consists of 16 residues. Here the CDR3 reads CSARVPASGGSSPLHF.

The chain has TRBV7-9 and TRBJ2-7; the TRBD2 assignment by TCRdb is unverifiable without DNA. The CDR3 runs 15 residues. From germline, CDR1 is SEHNR and CDR2 FQNEAQ (reference sequence). The CDR3 sequence: CASSRVGGGYYEQYF.

This chain connects TRBV6-1 to TRBJ2-7; checking the TCRdb D call of TRBD2 is not possible without DNA. Germline assignment: CDR1 MNHNS and CDR2 SASEGT. This CDR3 is built from 17 residues. The CDR3 spells CASKPPSGRSVTYEQYF.

The chain carries TRBV12-3 or TRBV12-4 and TRBJ1-4. This CDR3 comprises 13 residues. This CDR3 reads CASSLSGGGKLFF.

The V and J genes are TRBV20-1 and TRBJ2-7. Germline loops: CDR1 DFQATT, CDR2 SNEGSKA (reference sequence). This CDR3 comprises 12 residues. The CDR3 is CSARVQNYEQYF.